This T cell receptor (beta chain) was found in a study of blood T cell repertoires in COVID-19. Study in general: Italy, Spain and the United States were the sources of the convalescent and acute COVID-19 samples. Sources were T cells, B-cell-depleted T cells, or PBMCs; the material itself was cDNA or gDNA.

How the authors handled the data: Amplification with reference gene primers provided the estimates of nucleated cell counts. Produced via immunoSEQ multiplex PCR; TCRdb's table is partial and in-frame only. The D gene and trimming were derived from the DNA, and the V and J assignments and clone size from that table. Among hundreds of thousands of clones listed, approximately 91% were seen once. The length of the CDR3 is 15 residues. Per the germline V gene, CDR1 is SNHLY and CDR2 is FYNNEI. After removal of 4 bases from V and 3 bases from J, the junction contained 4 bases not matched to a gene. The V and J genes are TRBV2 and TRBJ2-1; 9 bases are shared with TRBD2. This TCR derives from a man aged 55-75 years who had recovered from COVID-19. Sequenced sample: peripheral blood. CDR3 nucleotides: TGTGCCAGCAGTGGCGAGCGGGGGGACTACAATGAGCAGTTCTTC. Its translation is CASSGERGDYNEQFF.